Reported below is one T cell receptor (beta chain). Its target is not known. The data originate from a study of follicular helper T cells after annual influenza vaccination. Across the whole study: For some subjects, blood spans the 2013-2014, 2014-2015 and 2015-2016 annual vaccinations. Study observations and caveats: Yearly vaccinations repeatedly recalled conserved clonotypes in ICOS+CD38+ cTfh.

The germline CDR1 and CDR2 sequences are SGHAT and FQNNGV. Deletions cut 5 bases from V and 5 bases from J, with 13 bases between. The CDR3 totals 14 residues. The assay was immunoSEQ multiplex PCR, and TCRdb's table has in-frame clones only and misses some. This sample has some 9,600 clones, with 80% to 90% found just once. Indicated time point: 2015-2016 season, 7 days after influenza vaccination. Donors were community-dwelling with no influenza vaccine in the prior 6 months. Non-naive CD4+CXCR5+PD-1+ cTfh were sorted into ICOS+CD38+ and ICOS-CD38- fractions. The TCR comes from an adult who received the influenza vaccine. The chain joins TRBV11-2 to TRBJ2-4; D possibly corresponds to TRBD2 (6 bases). The sequences come from CXCR5+ CD38- circulating T follicular helper cells from blood, collected 7 days after influenza vaccination. Sample subset: circulating Tfh, non-naive CD4+CXCR5+PD-1+ (ICOS+CD38+ or ICOS-CD38-). The CDR3 region has the DNA TGTGCCAGCAGCATCAGCGGGCGTGAAAACATTCAGTACTTC. It yields the protein CASSISGRENIQYF.